This T cell receptor (beta chain) was observed in a study of OX40 agonist ivuxolimab in advanced cancers. Turning to the study itself: People in dose escalation had one of these cancers: hepatocellular carcinoma, melanoma, renal cell or head and neck cancer. Partial responses, seen in three patients, involved one hepatocellular carcinoma and two cutaneous melanomas.

CDR3 length: 15 residues. The germline CDR1 and CDR2 sequences are MNHNY and SVGAGI (reference sequence). V was clipped by 0 bases and J by 5 bases; unmatched bases: 6. This clone has a single count. Antigen unknown. The assay was immunoSEQ multiplex PCR, and TCRdb's table has in-frame clones only and misses some. The table lists approximately 77,000 clones, around 90% of them singletons. Study findings and constraints: People who partly responded at 0.1-3.0 mg/kg had some of the least clonal expansion seen.

This TCR came from an adult with an advanced solid tumor such as melanoma, head and neck, liver or kidney cancer. Sequencing was performed on CD4+ or CD8+ T cells sorted from blood, taken in a trial of the OX40 agonist ivuxolimab. The rearrangement links TRBV6-6 to TRBJ1-1, with 7 bases that match TRBD1. For the CDR3, the DNA is TGTGCCAGCAGTTACTCGGGACAGATGGGGACTGAAGCTTTCTTT. Translated: CASSYSGQMGTEAFF.